This T cell receptor beta chain emerged from a study of blood T cell repertoires in COVID-19. Study in general: The United States, Italy and Spain were the sources of the acute and convalescent COVID-19 samples. PBMCs, B-cell-depleted T cells, or T cells were the source of the cDNA or gDNA that made up the material.

Per the original methods: Reference gene primer amplification gave nucleated cell count estimates. Generated by immunoSEQ multiplex PCR, the TCRdb table keeps only in-frame clones and is missing some. V and J calls and clone size follow that table, whereas D and trimming were derived from the DNA. The sample has 150,000 or so clones; over 75% are singletons. Germline V lookup: CDR1 MNHEY, CDR2 SMNVEV (reference sequence). V lost 2 bases and J 6 bases, leaving 8 bases between the germline ends. This CDR3 has 13 amino acids. Input material: peripheral blood. J is TRBJ1-5 and V is TRBV27; no definite D call. This clonotype was obtained from a man aged 65-85 years who had recovered from COVID-19. The CDR3 bases are TGTGCCAGCAGTTTAGCCGGTGGTCAGCCCCAGCATTTT. Encoded protein: CASSLAGGQPQHF.